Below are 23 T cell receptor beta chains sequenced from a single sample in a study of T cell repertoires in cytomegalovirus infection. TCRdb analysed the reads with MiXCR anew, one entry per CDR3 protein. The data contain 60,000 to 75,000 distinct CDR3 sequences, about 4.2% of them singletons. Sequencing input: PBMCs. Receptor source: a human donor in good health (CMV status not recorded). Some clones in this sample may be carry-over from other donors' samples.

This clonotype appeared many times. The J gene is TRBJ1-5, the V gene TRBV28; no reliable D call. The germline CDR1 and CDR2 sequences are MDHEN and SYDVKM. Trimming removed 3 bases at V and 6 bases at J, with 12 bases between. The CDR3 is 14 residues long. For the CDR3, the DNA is TGTGCCAGCAGTTTTATGACGGCCGCTCAGCCCCAGCATTTT. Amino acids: CASSFMTAAQPQHF.

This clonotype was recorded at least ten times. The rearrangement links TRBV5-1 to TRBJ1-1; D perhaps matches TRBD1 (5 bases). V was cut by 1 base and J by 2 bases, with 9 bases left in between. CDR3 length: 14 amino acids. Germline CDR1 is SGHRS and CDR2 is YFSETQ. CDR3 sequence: CASSLSTANTEAFF. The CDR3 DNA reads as TGCGCCAGCAGCTTGTCGACAGCTAACACTGAAGCTTTCTTT.

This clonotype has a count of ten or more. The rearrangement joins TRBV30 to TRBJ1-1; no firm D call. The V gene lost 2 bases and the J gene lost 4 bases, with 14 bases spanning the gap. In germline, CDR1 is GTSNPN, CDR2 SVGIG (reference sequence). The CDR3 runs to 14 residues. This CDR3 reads CAWSKMRRVTEAFF. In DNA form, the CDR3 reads TGTGCCTGGAGTAAGATGCGTAGGGTCACTGAAGCTTTCTTT.

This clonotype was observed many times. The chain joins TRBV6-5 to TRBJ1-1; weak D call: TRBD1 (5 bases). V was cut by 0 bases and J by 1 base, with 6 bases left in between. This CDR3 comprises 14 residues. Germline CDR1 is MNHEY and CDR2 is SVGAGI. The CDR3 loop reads CASSYSTGNTEAFF. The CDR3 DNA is TGTGCCAGCAGTTACTCCACAGGGAACACTGAAGCTTTCTTT.

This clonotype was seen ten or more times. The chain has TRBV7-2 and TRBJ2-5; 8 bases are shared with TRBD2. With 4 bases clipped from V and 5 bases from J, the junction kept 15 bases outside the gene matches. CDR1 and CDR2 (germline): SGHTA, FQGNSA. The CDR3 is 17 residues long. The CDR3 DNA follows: TGTGCCAGCAGCTCCCGGGGTAGCGGGGACCGGTGGGAGACCCAGTACTTC. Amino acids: CASSSRGSGDRWETQYF.

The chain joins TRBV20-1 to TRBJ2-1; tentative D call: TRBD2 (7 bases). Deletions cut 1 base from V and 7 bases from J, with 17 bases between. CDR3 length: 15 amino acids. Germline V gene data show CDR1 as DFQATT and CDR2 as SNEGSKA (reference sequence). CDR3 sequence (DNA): TGCAGTGCTAGAGTTTTGGGGGGGCAAATTAATGAGCAGTTCTTC. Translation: CSARVLGGQINEQFF.

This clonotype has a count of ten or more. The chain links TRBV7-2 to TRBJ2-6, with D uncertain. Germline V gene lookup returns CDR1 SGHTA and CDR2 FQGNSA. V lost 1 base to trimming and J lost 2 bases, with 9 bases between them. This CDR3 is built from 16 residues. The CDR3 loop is CASSLGGIAGANVLTF. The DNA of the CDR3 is TGTGCCAGCAGCTTAGGCGGAATTGCTGGGGCCAACGTCCTGACTTTC.

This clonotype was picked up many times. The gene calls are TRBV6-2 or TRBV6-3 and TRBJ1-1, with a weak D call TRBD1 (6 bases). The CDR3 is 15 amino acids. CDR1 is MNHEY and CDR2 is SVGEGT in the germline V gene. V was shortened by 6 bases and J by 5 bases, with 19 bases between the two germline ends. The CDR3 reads CASSPTPYRDTEAFF. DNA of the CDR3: TGTGCCAGCAGCCCTACCCCCTACAGGGATACTGAAGCTTTCTTT.

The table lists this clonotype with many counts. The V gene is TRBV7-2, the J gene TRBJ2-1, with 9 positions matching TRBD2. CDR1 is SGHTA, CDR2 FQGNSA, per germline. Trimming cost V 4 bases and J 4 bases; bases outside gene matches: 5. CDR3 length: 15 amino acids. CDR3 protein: CASSWLAGNYNEQFF. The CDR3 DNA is TGTGCCAGCAGCTGGCTAGCGGGGAATTACAATGAGCAGTTCTTC.

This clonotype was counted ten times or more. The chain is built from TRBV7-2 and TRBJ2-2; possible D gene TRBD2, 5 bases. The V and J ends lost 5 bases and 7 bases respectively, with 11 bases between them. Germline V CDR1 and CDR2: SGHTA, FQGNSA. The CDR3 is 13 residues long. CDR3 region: CASSTLVVGELFF. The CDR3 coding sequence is TGTGCCAGCAGCACACTAGTTGTCGGGGAGCTGTTTTTT.

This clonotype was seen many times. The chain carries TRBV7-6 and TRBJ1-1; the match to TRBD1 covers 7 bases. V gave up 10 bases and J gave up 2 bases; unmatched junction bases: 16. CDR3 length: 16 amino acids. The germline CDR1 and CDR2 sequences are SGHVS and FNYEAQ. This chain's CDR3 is CATMIRQGSTNTEAFF. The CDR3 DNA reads TGTGCCACCATGATCCGACAGGGAAGTACAAACACTGAAGCTTTCTTT.

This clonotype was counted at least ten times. CDR3 nucleotides: TGTGCCAGCAGTTTGAGGTCCAGGACGGCCGGGGAGCTGTTTTTT. Encoded protein: CASSLRSRTAGELFF. The chain links TRBV12-3 or TRBV12-4 to TRBJ2-2; the D is unclear. This CDR3 is built from 15 residues. V was cut by 3 bases and J by 6 bases, with 14 bases left in between.

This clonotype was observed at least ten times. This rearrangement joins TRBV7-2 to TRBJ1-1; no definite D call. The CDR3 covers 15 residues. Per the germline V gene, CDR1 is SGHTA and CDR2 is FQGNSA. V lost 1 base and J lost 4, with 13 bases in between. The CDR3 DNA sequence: TGTGCCAGCAGCTTAGAGGTGACAAGAATCACTGAAGCTTTCTTT. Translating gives CASSLEVTRITEAFF.

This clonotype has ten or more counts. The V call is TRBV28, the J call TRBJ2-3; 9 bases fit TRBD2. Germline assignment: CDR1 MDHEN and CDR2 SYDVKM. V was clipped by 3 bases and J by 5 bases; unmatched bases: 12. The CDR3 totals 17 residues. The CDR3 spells CASSLGLAPKGGDTQYF. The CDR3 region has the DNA TGTGCCAGCAGTTTGGGACTAGCACCAAAGGGGGGAGATACGCAGTATTTT. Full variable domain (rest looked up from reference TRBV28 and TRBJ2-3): DVKVTQSSRYLVKRTGEKVFLECVQDMDHENMFWYRQDPGLGLRLIYFSYDVKMKEKGDIPEGYSVSREKKERFSLILESASTNQTSMYLCASSLGLAPKGGDTQYFGPGTRLTVL.

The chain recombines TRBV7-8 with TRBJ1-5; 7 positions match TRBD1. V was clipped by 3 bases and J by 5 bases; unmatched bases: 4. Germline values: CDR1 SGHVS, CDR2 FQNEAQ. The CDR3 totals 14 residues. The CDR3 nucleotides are TGTGCCAGCAGCTTCACAGGGGTTGATCAGCCCCAGCATTTT. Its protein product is CASSFTGVDQPQHF.

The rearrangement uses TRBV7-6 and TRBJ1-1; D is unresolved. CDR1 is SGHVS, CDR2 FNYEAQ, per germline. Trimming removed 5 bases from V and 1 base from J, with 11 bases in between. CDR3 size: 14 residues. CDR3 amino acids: CASSPWIPNTEAFF. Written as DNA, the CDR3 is TGTGCCAGCAGCCCTTGGATTCCGAACACTGAAGCTTTCTTT. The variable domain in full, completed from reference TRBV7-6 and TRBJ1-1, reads GAGVSQSPRYKVTKRGQDVALRCDPISGHVSLYWYRQALGQGPEFLTYFNYEAQQDKSGLPNDRFSAERPEGSISTLTIQRTEQRDSAMYRCASSPWIPNTEAFFGQGTRLTVV.

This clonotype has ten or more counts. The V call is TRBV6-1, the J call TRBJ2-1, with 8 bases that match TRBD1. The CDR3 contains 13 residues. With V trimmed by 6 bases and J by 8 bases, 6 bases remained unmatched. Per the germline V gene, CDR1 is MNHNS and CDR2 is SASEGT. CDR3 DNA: TGTGCCAGCAGATTACGGACAGGGCATGAGCAGTTCTTC. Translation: CASRLRTGHEQFF.

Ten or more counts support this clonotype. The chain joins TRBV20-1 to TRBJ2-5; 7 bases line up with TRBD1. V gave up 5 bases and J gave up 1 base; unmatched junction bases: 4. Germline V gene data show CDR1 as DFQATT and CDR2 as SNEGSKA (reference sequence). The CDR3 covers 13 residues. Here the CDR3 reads CSADREGQETQYF. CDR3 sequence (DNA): TGCAGTGCTGACAGGGAAGGCCAAGAGACCCAGTACTTC.

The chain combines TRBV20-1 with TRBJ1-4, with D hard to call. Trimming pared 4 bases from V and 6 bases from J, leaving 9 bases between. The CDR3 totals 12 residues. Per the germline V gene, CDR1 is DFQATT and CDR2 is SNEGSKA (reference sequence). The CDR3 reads CSAIGFDEKLFF. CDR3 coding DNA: TGCAGTGCTATAGGGTTTGATGAAAAACTGTTTTTT.

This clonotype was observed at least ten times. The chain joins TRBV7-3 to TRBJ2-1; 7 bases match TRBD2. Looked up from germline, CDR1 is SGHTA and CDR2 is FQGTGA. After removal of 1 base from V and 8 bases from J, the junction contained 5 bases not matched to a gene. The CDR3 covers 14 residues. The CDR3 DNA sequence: TGTGCCAGCAGCTTAAGGGCGGGAGTGGATGAGCAGTTCTTC. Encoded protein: CASSLRAGVDEQFF.

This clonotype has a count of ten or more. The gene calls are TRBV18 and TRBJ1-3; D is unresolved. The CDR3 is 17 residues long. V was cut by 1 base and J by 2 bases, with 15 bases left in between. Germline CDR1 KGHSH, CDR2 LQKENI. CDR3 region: CASSPRPGVDPGNTIYF. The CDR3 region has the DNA TGTGCCAGCTCACCACGGCCGGGAGTCGACCCTGGAAACACCATATATTTT.

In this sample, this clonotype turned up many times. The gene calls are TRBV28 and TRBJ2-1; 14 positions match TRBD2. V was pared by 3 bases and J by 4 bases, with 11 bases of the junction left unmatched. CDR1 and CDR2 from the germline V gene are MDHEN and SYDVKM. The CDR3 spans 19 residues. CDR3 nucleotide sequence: TGTGCCAGCAGTTTCAAGACTAGCGGGAGGGGGATTGGGTACAATGAGCAGTTCTTC. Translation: CASSFKTSGRGIGYNEQFF.

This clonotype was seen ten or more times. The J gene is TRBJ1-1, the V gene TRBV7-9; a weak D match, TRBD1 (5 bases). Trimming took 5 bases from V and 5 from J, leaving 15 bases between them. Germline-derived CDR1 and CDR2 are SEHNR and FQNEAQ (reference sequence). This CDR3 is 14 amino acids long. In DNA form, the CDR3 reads TGTGCCAGCAGCACCTACCGGAGGGGAACTGAAGCTTTCTTT. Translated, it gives CASSTYRRGTEAFF.